Below are 5 T cell receptor beta chains sequenced from a single sample in a study of blood T cell repertoires in COVID-19. Profiling relied on immunoSEQ multiplex PCR, and the TCRdb table lists in-frame clones only, not all of them. The data show approximately 500,000 clones, about 89% seen once. Sequenced material: peripheral blood. The receptors come from a woman aged 45-59 years with COVID-19, enrolled during active disease.

This sequence joins TRBV12-3 or TRBV12-4 and TRBJ1-2; D gene uncertain. This CDR3 comprises 13 residues. The ends were cut back, 3 bases at V and 4 bases at J, with 9 bases in the middle. The DNA for the CDR3 is TGTGCCAGCAGTTTCGACATGGGCTATGGCTACACCTTC. This sequence encodes CASSFDMGYGYTF.

The rearrangement joins TRBV12-3 or TRBV12-4 to TRBJ1-6; D call uncertain. The CDR3 runs 12 residues. The V end lost 2 bases, the J end lost 12 bases, and 8 bases lay between the germline ends. CDR3: CASSLIAEPLHF. The CDR3 nucleotides are TGTGCCAGCAGTTTAATAGCAGAACCCCTCCACTTT.

The rearrangement links TRBV13 to TRBJ1-1; TRBD1 is a possible D gene (5 bases). CDR3 size: 15 residues. With 2 bases removed from V and 5 bases from J, the gap between germline ends came to 15 bases. Germline-derived CDR1 and CDR2 are PRHDT and FYEKMQ (reference sequence). Written as DNA, the CDR3 is TGTGCCAGCAGCTTAATCCAGGGAGGGAGTACTGAAGCTTTCTTT. Protein product: CASSLIQGGSTEAFF.

This chain connects TRBV2 to TRBJ2-7; weak D call: TRBD2 (6 bases). The CDR3 sequence is 14 residues long. Per the germline V gene, CDR1 is SNHLY and CDR2 is FYNNEI. Trimming left V 8 bases short and J 0 bases short, with 14 bases between. The CDR3 bases are TGTGCCAGCGGAGGGGTGATGGGCTCCTACGAGCAGTACTTC. Amino acid sequence: CASGGVMGSYEQYF. Combining the CDR3 with reference TRBV2 and TRBJ2-7 gives the whole variable domain EPEVTQTPSHQVTQMGQEVILRCVPISNHLYFYWYRQILGQKVEFLVSFYNNEISEKSEIFDDQFSVERPDGSNFTLKIRSTKLEDSAMYFCASGGVMGSYEQYFGPGTRLTVT.

This clone was seen a few times. The chain is built from TRBV2 and TRBJ2-3; 9 bases map to TRBD2. CDR1 and CDR2 (germline): SNHLY, FYNNEI. The trim removed 5 bases at V and 3 bases at J, leaving 3 bases unmatched. This CDR3 is built from 14 residues. CDR3 region: CASSPGLATDTQYF. As DNA, the CDR3 is TGTGCCAGCAGTCCTGGACTAGCGACAGATACGCAGTATTTT.